A selection of T cell receptor beta chains follows, all from one sample in a study of shared clonotypes between healthy human individuals. The table came from immunoSEQ multiplex PCR; TCRdb's copy has only in-frame clones and leaves some out. The repertoire holds roughly 1.4 million clones, around 98.5% seen once, with roughly 0.35% in the top ten. The material sequenced was naive CD4+ T cells sorted from blood. These receptors came from a man aged 30 to 39 in good health. CDR3s include the opening cysteine and the closing phenylalanine or tryptophan. The D gene is left open where the match is weak. For some rows the clone size is stated as once, few or many, or as a class when expanded; others skip it.

>NA|TRBJ2-3|TRBV5-1|NA|14
TGCGCCAGTCTGCTGGGGGTCGCCTCAGATACGCAGTATTTT
CASLLGVASDTQYF
>NA|TRBJ2-7|TRBV5-4|TRBD2|13
TGTGCCAGTTTTAGCGGGAGTCAAGGCGAGCAGTACTTC
CASFSGSQGEQYF
>NA|TRBJ1-1|TRBV5-1|NA|14
TGCGCCAGCAGCCCGGGCCTACAGGGTGATAAAGCTTTCTTT
CASSPGLQGDKAFF
>NA|TRBJ1-5|TRBV5-5|TRBD1|16
TGTGCCAGCAGCAAGGACAGGGGAAGTCGCAATCAGCCCCAGCATTTT
CASSKDRGSRNQPQHF
>NA|TRBJ2-1|TRBV18|NA|14
TGTGCCAGCTCACCGGTGGGGTCCTACAATGAGCAGTTCTTC
CASSPVGSYNEQFF
>NA|TRBJ2-5|TRBV25-1|NA|15
TGTGCCAGCAGTGAATGGACAAGTGTTCAAGAGACCCAGTACTTC
CASSEWTSVQETQYF
>NA|TRBJ2-5|TRBV7-7|TRBD1|14
TGTGCCAGCAGCCGGGACAGGGGGCAAGAGACCCAGTACTTC
CASSRDRGQETQYF
>NA|TRBJ1-1|TRBV6-5|NA|13
TGTGCCAGCAGGAATAGTGGTGGCACTGAAGCTTTCTTT
CASRNSGGTEAFF
>NA|TRBJ2-1|TRBV11-2|NA|14
TGTGCCAGCAGCCAAACCGGGCCGAACAATGAGCAGTTCTTC
CASSQTGPNNEQFF
>NA|TRBJ2-5|TRBV5-1|NA|13
TGCGCCAGCAGCTTCGGGGCGGAAGAGACCCAGTACTTC
CASSFGAEETQYF
>NA|TRBJ2-7|TRBV10-3|TRBD2|14
TGTGCCATCAGAGAGGGACTAGCGTTCCACGAGCAGTACTTC
CAIREGLAFHEQYF
>NA|TRBJ1-4|TRBV7-3|NA|14
TGTGCCAGCAGCCCTGACAGCGTTAATGAAAAACTGTTTTTT
CASSPDSVNEKLFF
>NA|TRBJ2-1|TRBV5-1|NA|17
TGCGCCAGCAGACCAGGCGGCACGGAGGGCCGTTGGTATGAGCAGTTCTTC
CASRPGGTEGRWYEQFF
>NA|TRBJ1-2|TRBV6-5|NA|14
TGTGCCAGCAGTTACTCGGGGGGCGGCTATGGCTACACCTTC
CASSYSGGGYGYTF
>NA|TRBJ2-1|TRBV4-3|TRBD2|17
TGCGCCAGCAGCCAAGGTTTGGGTGGGCTAGCGGGGGGTGAGCAGTTCTTC
CASSQGLGGLAGGEQFF
>NA|TRBJ2-7|TRBV9|TRBD2|16
TGTGCCAGCAGCGTAGGAGGGCTAGCGGGAAATTCTGAGCAGTACTTC
CASSVGGLAGNSEQYF
>NA|TRBJ2-2|TRBV7-9|TRBD1|18
TGTGCCAGCAGCTTCAGTCCCCGCGGGACAGGGGAGACCGGGGAGCTGTTTTTT
CASSFSPRGTGETGELFF
>NA|TRBJ2-7|TRBV7-2|NA|12
TGTGCCAGCAGCCAGACAGGCTACGAGCAGTACTTC
CASSQTGYEQYF
>NA|TRBJ2-7|TRBV7-9|TRBD1|15
TGTGCCAGCAGCTTAGTCGCAGGGGGTGGAAGCGAGCAGTACTTC
CASSLVAGGGSEQYF
>NA|TRBJ2-5|TRBV7-9|NA|15
TGTGCCAGCAGCGGTCAAGGAGGGGCTGTGGAGACCCAGTACTTC
CASSGQGGAVETQYF
>once|TRBJ2-5|TRBV25-1|NA|15
TGTGCCAGCAGTGCATGGGGGCGGGGAGGAGAGACCCAGTACTTC
CASSAWGRGGETQYF
>NA|TRBJ2-7|TRBV11-2|TRBD2|14
TGTGCCAGCAGCTTAGGTTACGGGGGGAGAGAGCAGTACTTC
CASSLGYGGREQYF
>NA|TRBJ1-5|TRBV9|NA|14
TGTGCCAGCAGCGCATTCCCGACAGGTCAGCCCCAGCATTTT
CASSAFPTGQPQHF
>NA|TRBJ1-2|TRBV5-4|TRBD1|16
TGTGCCAGCAGCTTGGCGGTTTTGACAGGGTTACGGGGCTACACCTTC
CASSLAVLTGLRGYTF
>NA|TRBJ2-3|TRBV18|NA|16
TGTGCCAGCTCAGTTAAGGCGCTAGCTGGAACAGATACGCAGTATTTT
CASSVKALAGTDTQYF
>NA|TRBJ2-7|TRBV5-5|NA|13
TGTGCCAGCAGCTTCGGGCCCCCCTACGAGCAGTACTTC
CASSFGPPYEQYF
>once|TRBJ2-7|TRBV7-9|NA|14
TGTGCCAGCAGCTTAGCGGAGGGGTCCTACGAGCAGTACTTC
CASSLAEGSYEQYF
>NA|TRBJ1-5|TRBV6-5|NA|13
TGTGCCAGCAGTTACCGGAACGATCAGCCCCAGCATTTT
CASSYRNDQPQHF
>NA|TRBJ1-5|TRBV7-6|NA|12
TGTGCCAGCAGCTTAATAGGTCAGCCCCAGCATTTT
CASSLIGQPQHF
>NA|TRBJ1-2|TRBV29-1|NA|11
TGCAGCGTTGAAGAGGCGGGTGGCTACACCTTC
CSVEEAGGYTF
>NA|TRBJ2-7|TRBV28|TRBD2|21
TGTGCCAGCAGTTTCCCCTTTAGGCCGGGTCTCACGGGAGGCCTATCCTACGAGCAGTACTTC
CASSFPFRPGLTGGLSYEQYF
>NA|TRBJ2-3|TRBV7-2|NA|14
TGTGCCAGCAGCTTAATGCCAGCGGAGAATACGCAGTATTTT
CASSLMPAENTQYF
>NA|TRBJ1-2|TRBV28|TRBD1|15
TGTGCCAGCAGTTTTTCCGACAGGGGGCGCGATGGCTACACCTTC
CASSFSDRGRDGYTF
>once|TRBJ2-5|TRBV13|NA|14
TGTGCCAGCAGCTTAGTGGAGGAGCAAGAGACCCAGTACTTC
CASSLVEEQETQYF
>NA|TRBJ1-1|TRBV7-9|NA|13
TGTGCCAGCAGCTTTATAGGGCCGCGTGGAGCTTTCTTT
CASSFIGPRGAFF
>NA|TRBJ2-7|TRBV7-9|TRBD2|13
TGTGCCAGCAGGCGGGACTACTCCTACGAGCAGTACTTC
CASRRDYSYEQYF
>NA|TRBJ2-4|TRBV5-1|NA|14
TGCGCCAGCAGCGAGACGGTAGCCAAAAACATTCAGTACTTC
CASSETVAKNIQYF
>NA|TRBJ2-1|TRBV5-5|TRBD2|13
TGTGCCAGCAGCTGGGGGACTAGCGGTGAGCAGTTCTTC
CASSWGTSGEQFF
>NA|TRBJ1-4|TRBV7-2|NA|14
TGTGCCAGCAGCTTATATGGTGCTAATGAAAAACTGTTTTTT
CASSLYGANEKLFF
>NA|TRBJ2-1|TRBV5-4|NA|15
TGTGCCAGCAGCCGTTGGGTAGCGCTCTACAATGAGCAGTTCTTC
CASSRWVALYNEQFF
>NA|TRBJ2-7|TRBV28|TRBD1|14
TGTGCCAGCAGTTACAGGGGTAGCTCCTACGAGCAGTACTTC
CASSYRGSSYEQYF
>once|TRBJ2-1|TRBV15|NA|15
TGTGCCACCAGCAGAGATCTTAGCGGTGGTTATGAGCAGTTCTTC
CATSRDLSGGYEQFF
>NA|TRBJ2-7|TRBV7-9|NA|16
TGTGCCAGCAGCCTTCAAACCGGGACATCGTTTCACGAGCAGTACTTC
CASSLQTGTSFHEQYF
>NA|TRBJ2-7|TRBV6-6|NA|13
TGTGCCAGCAGCAACAGGGAGAACTACGAGCAGTACTTC
CASSNRENYEQYF
>NA|TRBJ2-2|TRBV5-1|NA|19
TGCGCCAGCAGCTCTATTTCAGTAAAGGGACCCGCGAACACCGGGGAGCTGTTTTTT
CASSSISVKGPANTGELFF